This TCR beta chain was sequenced in a study of blood T cell repertoires in COVID-19. Study-wide context: The United States, Italy and Spain were the sources of the acute and convalescent COVID-19 samples. PBMCs, B-cell-depleted T cells, or T cells were the source of the cDNA or gDNA that made up the material.

As originally analysed: Amplifying reference gene primers gave estimates of nucleated cell counts. This table comes from immunoSEQ multiplex PCR, and its TCRdb copy is limited to in-frame clones, with some not included. V and J calls and clone size are given by that table; D and trimming were obtained from the DNA. The sample holds around 330,000 clones, around 89% seen once. The CDR3 spans 15 residues. The clonotype was recovered from a woman aged 45 to 65 with active or convalescent COVID-19. Sequencing was performed on peripheral blood. The rearrangement joins TRBV21-1 to TRBJ1-1; the table's D call of TRBD1 was not tested on the DNA. TRBV21-1 is reported as a pseudogene. CDR3 loop: CASSKAVKPRSVAFF. The CDR3 DNA is TGTGCCAGCAGCAAAGCAGTGAAGCCCAGGTCTGTAGCTTTCTTT.